This T cell receptor (beta chain) was observed in a study of blood T cells in healthy people across ages. Using a J-beta primer mix together with a sample-barcoded 5' primer, a second PCR was run for about 6 to 12 cycles. MiXCR was run by TCRdb on the 5' RACE reads, yielding one entry per CDR3 protein. The sample lists 600,000 to 900,000 distinct CDR3 sequences; 20% to 30% were seen once. With V trimmed by 1 base and J by 1 base, 4 bases remained unmatched. Per the germline V gene, CDR1 is DFQATT and CDR2 is SNEGSKA (reference sequence). The CDR3 is made up of 15 amino acids. Caucasian individuals from Russia who were healthy and aged roughly 6 to 95 acted as donors. These data were likewise used in another study, on T cells of mothers and their children. From that second work: Three healthy Caucasian mothers, along with their six children, served as the donors. Reads obtained per mother exceeded 8.5 million TCR beta CDR3 reads, with about 3 million obtained per child. Thymic selection molds TCR recombination output in a comparable way in related and unrelated pairs.

The TCR comes from a boy aged 10-17 years in good health. What was sequenced was blood. The chain is built from TRBV20-1 and TRBJ2-5; 9 nucleotides match TRBD2. The CDR3 spells CSARASGDIQETQYF. The CDR3 nucleotides are TGCAGTGCTAGAGCTAGCGGGGACATCCAAGAGACCCAGTACTTC.